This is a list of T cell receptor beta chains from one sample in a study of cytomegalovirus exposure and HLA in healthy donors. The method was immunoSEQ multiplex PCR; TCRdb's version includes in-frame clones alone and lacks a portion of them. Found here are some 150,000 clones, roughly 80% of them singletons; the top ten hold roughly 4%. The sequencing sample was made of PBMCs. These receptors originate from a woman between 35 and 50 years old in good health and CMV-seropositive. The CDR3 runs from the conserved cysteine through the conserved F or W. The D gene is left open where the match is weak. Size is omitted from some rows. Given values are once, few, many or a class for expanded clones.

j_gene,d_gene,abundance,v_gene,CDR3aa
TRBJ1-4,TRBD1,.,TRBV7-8,CASSAGTDNEKLFF
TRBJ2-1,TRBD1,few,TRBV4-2,CASSRPGTGYNEQFF
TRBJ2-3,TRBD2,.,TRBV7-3,CASSTSGGAGTQYF
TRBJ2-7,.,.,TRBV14,CASSLRGAKYF
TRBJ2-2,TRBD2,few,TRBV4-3,CASSQVSGLAVGELFF
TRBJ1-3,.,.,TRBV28,CASSSGGGGNTIYF
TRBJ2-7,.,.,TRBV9,CASSAHAGQSYEQYF
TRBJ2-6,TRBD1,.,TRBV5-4,CASTQALRGPGANVLTF
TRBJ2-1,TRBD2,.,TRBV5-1,CASSLWGRGVVDNEQFF
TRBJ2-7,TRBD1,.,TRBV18,CASSPPTGGVFEQYF
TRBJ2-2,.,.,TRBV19,CASRKMTGNTGELFF
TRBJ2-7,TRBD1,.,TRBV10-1,CASSATGGTSYEQYF
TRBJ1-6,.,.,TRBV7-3,CASSLRREAPLHF
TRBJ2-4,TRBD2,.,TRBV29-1,CSVASGSGSDIQYF
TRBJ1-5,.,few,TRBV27,CASSSIDSYYSNQPQHF
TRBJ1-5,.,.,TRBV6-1,CASSEVGAIQPQHF
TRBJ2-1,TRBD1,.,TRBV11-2,CASSLEGTAYNEQFF
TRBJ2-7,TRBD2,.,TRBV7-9,CASSPRSSGLTYEQYF
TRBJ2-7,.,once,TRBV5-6,CASSLGQAYYGQYF
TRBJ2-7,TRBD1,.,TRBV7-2,CASSLDRGRYEQYF
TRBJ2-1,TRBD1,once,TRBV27,CASSSRTGTNEQFF
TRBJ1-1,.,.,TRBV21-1,CASSTGGALNTEAFF
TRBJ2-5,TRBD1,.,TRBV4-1,CASSQEGTGGVETQYF
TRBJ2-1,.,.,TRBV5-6,CASSLAPGGEQFF
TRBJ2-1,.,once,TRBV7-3,CASSRGGQRLNEQFF
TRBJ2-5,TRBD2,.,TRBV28,CASSLSGGLPETQYF
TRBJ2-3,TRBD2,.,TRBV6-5,CASSRLAGGTDTQYF
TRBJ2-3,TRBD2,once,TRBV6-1,CASSELGSGRVSGTDTQYF
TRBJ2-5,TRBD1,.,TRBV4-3,CASSQWDRSQETQYF
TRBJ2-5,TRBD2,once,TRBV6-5,CASSYSWEGLETQYF
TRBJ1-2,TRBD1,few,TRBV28,CASKEAGGLYGYTF
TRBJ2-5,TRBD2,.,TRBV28,CASSLSAGGRETQYF
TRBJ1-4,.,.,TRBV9,CASSVGGIATNEKLFF
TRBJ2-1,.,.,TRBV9,CASSVDPSPRGSSYNEQFF
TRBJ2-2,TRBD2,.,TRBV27,CASNPRFLAGNTGELFF
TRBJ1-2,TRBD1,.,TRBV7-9,CASSYGTGNGYTF